The TCR beta chain under discussion was sequenced for a study of cytomegalovirus exposure and HLA in healthy donors. Overall study results and limits: Roughly uniform sequencing depth across donors was assumed, possibly incorrectly. Evidence from a later analysis indicated that most CMV-associated TCR beta chains looked HLA-restricted. CMV serostatus was the sole immune exposure information available. Reports showed the classifier diagnosing cytomegalovirus status with high specificity and sensitivity.

PCR used 60 Vbeta primers and 13 Jbeta primers. TCRdb's copy holds only in-frame clones and misses some; the assay was immunoSEQ multiplex PCR. Altogether some 170,000 clones are present, 81% being singletons, with the ten largest covering 4.9%. This clone showed up just a few times. The target antigen is unknown. The CDR3 length is 13 residues. Germline CDR1 reads SQVTM; CDR2 reads ANQGSEA. V gave up 8 bases and J gave up 2 bases; unmatched junction bases: 8. The origin of this receptor is a young woman in good health and CMV-seropositive. V gene TRBV29-1 combines with J gene TRBJ2-7; 8 bases match TRBD1. Sequencing used PBMCs. The chain's CDR3 is CSFRTGSAYEQYF. DNA of the CDR3: TGCAGCTTTCGGACAGGGTCGGCCTACGAGCAGTACTTC.